This T cell receptor beta chain was identified in a study of monozygotic twins with cystic fibrosis. This table comes from immunoSEQ multiplex PCR, and its TCRdb copy is limited to in-frame clones, with some not included. The data hold roughly 25,000 clones, with approximately 89% observed a single time. Trimming cost V 4 bases and J 6 bases, with 19 bases left between them. Germline-derived CDR1 and CDR2 are LNHDA and SQIVND (reference sequence). The CDR3 contains 16 residues. Findings and limits, study-wide: Low clonality (median roughly 0.0095) suggested a mostly naive repertoire. Co-twins had the most similar V usage for 13 of 16 pairs, J for 8. Monozygotic CF twins shared more identical nucleotide clonotypes than unrelated patients.

Turning to this clone: Its specificity is not known.

This chain links TRBV19 with TRBJ1-5, with D tentatively TRBD1 (5 bases). Sequencing input: blood. This TCR was sampled from a girl aged 2 to 9 with cystic fibrosis. The CDR3 spells CASSTLVWGRGQPQHF. The CDR3, as DNA: TGTGCCAGTAGTACCCTAGTCTGGGGAAGGGGTCAGCCCCAGCATTTT.